This T cell receptor (beta chain) was captured by sequencing in a study of T-cell memory formation after mild COVID-19. General study findings and limits: Day 15 to 85 contracting clones showed balanced CD4/CD8; day 15 to 37 expanders favored CD4+. The finding that pre-infection memory included some responding clones suggested that cross-reactive memory joined.

TCR alpha and TCR beta cDNA libraries with sample barcodes and UMIs came from 5'RACE using constant-segment primers. Via MiXCR, TCRdb re-called the 5' RACE reads, giving one row per CDR3 protein. The table has 120,000 to 150,000 distinct CDR3 sequences, about 6.1% seen once. The germline CDR1 and CDR2 sequences are SGHTA and FQGNSA. This CDR3 has 17 residues. The V and J ends lost 5 bases and 2 bases, in that order; junction bases with no gene match: 11. Concerning this clonotype: Its antigen is unidentified.

This chain connects TRBV7-2 to TRBJ2-3, with TRBD2 identical over 9 bases. The sample was PBMCs or a T cell subset sorted from them (not recorded which). This TCR was recovered from an adult woman who had mild COVID-19 (a few samples of this study predate the infection). Cell type and time point are not known. This CDR3 reads CASSRTLAGRPTDTQYF. DNA of the CDR3: TGTGCCAGCAGCCGAACCCTAGCGGGACGGCCCACAGATACGCAGTATTTT.